This T cell receptor beta chain was retrieved from a study of post-analysis software for immune sequencing data. Prepared libraries of TCR beta cDNA carried unique molecular identifiers. There were roughly 0.95 to 11 million T cells, and some 500,000 cDNA molecules came from them. TCRdb called the PCR reads again in MiXCR, with one record for every CDR3 protein. Altogether about 770,000 distinct CDR3 sequences are present, around 46% being singletons, with the ten largest covering approximately 4.4%. The CDR3 is made up of 15 amino acids. V trimming: 5 bases; J trimming: 3 bases; junction bases outside the gene matches: 8. This clonotype was recorded once. The target antigen is unknown. Study results and limitations: Controls showed lower frequencies than patients for five TRBV segments, and TRBV5-6, TRBV5-1 and TRBV20-1 were among these. Samples from one preparation batch, clustered by F measure, grouped strongly together.

Input material: blood. The chain combines TRBV12-3 or TRBV12-4 with TRBJ2-3, with 7 bases aligning to TRBD2. This sequence originates from a girl aged 5 to 17 with multiple sclerosis. The CDR3, as DNA: TGTGCCAGCAGTACGAGCGGGATGAAAACAGATACGCAGTATTTT. Its protein is CASSTSGMKTDTQYF.